A single sample is the source of the 10 T cell receptor beta chains below, sequenced in a study of beta chain features in type 1 diabetes. Of the isolated RNA, all was reverse transcribed, and so the sequenced material was expressed TCRB transcripts. The assay was immunoSEQ multiplex PCR, and TCRdb's table has in-frame clones only and misses some. Among fewer than 300,000 clones, under 13% were seen once, and the ten largest hold around 0.017%. Study-level results: Researchers report that Type 1 diabetes patients had moderately but significantly shorter TCRB CDR3s across all four CD4+ subsets.

These receptors have no identified antigens. Sequenced sample: naive CD4+ T cells from blood. The receptors shown here come from a man aged 25 to 40 with type 1 diabetes.

With regard to this clone: The junction and the germline gene differ at one end; a read error may be behind it. The rearrangement uses TRBV5-1 and TRBJ2-7; 9 positions match TRBD1. The CDR3 consists of 15 residues. CDR1 is SGHRS, CDR2 YFSETQ, per germline. DNA for the CDR3: TGCGCCAGCAGCTTGGCCGGGACAGGGTCCTCCGAGCAGTACTTC. It encodes CASSLAGTGSSEQYF.

In this sample, this clone turned up a few times. The genes are TRBV2 and TRBJ2-1; 9 nucleotides agree with TRBD1. The CDR3 covers 15 residues. Per germline, CDR1 SNHLY and CDR2 FYNNEI. With 7 bases clipped from V and 3 bases from J, the junction kept 7 bases outside the gene matches. CDR3 residues: CASTSQGQGYNEQFF. DNA for the CDR3: TGTGCCAGCACTAGCCAGGGACAGGGCTACAATGAGCAGTTCTTC.

This rearrangement joins TRBV4-2 to TRBJ1-6; TRBD1 might be the D (5 bases). The CDR3 contains 16 residues. Germline values: CDR1 LGHNA, CDR2 YNFKEQ. Trimming pared 4 bases from V and 5 bases from J, leaving 15 bases between. The CDR3: CASSLILGLDNSPLHF. The CDR3 DNA reads TGTGCCAGCAGCCTAATTTTGGGGCTCGATAATTCACCCCTCCACTTT.

The V gene is TRBV5-4, the J gene TRBJ2-2; 7 positions agree with TRBD1. The V gene end was trimmed by 0 bases and the J gene end by 5 bases; junction bases not matched to a gene: 10. The germline gives CDR1 SGHNT, CDR2 YYREEE (reference sequence). CDR3 length: 17 amino acids. CDR3 DNA: TGTGCCAGCAGCTTGGTAATACCGGGACAGCTTACCGGGGAGCTGTTTTTT. It translates to CASSLVIPGQLTGELFF.

This clone showed up just a few times. This chain connects TRBV7-9 to TRBJ2-3; TRBD1 matches at 8 bases. Trimming removed 5 bases from V and 4 bases from J; junction bases left unmatched: 8. The CDR3 is made up of 15 amino acids. The germline CDR1 and CDR2 sequences are SEHNR and FQNEAQ (reference sequence). In nucleotides, the CDR3 is TGTGCCAGCAGCCCCAGGGGGCGAGTCGCAGATACGCAGTATTTT. Translating gives CASSPRGRVADTQYF. The variable domain in full, with the rest retrieved from reference TRBV7-9 and TRBJ2-3, is DTGVSQNPRHKITKRGQNVTFRCDPISEHNRLYWYRQTLGQGPEFLTYFQNEAQLEKSRLLSDRFSAERPKGSFSTLEIQRTEQGDSAMYLCASSPRGRVADTQYFGPGTRLTVL.

The sample holds a few counts of this clone. The V gene is TRBV1, the J gene TRBJ2-3; TRBD2, the table's D call, was not compared with the DNA. TRBV1 is annotated as a pseudogene. The CDR3 loop spans 17 amino acids. Written as DNA, the CDR3 is TGCACCAGCAGCCCTGACGGACTAGCGGGATACACAGATACGCAGTATTTT. It is translated as CTSSPDGLAGYTDTQYF.

This chain joins TRBV7-3 and TRBJ1-1, with 9 bases lining up with TRBD1. CDR3 size: 12 residues. V trimming: 4 bases; J trimming: 11 bases; junction bases outside the gene matches: 5. The V gene's germline CDR1 is SGHTA and CDR2 FQGTGA. CDR3 region: CASSSGQGRAFF. DNA for the CDR3: TGTGCCAGCAGCTCAGGACAGGGGCGCGCTTTCTTT.

This clone was detected only a few times. The rearrangement uses TRBV4-2 and TRBJ1-2; D is possibly TRBD1 (6 bases). CDR1 is LGHNA, CDR2 YNFKEQ, per germline. Trimming shortened V by 4 bases and J by 2 bases, and 14 bases separated the two germline ends. The CDR3 contains 15 residues. In DNA, the CDR3 is TGTGCCAGCAGCCCCGGGACACTAACAAACTATGGCTACACCTTC. Translated: CASSPGTLTNYGYTF.

This clone was counted between two and nine times. The CDR3 coding sequence is TGTGCCAGCACCCAGGGCACAGATACGCAGTATTTT. It yields the protein CASTQGTDTQYF. This chain links TRBV6-1 with TRBJ2-3, with D hard to call. Trimming removed 7 bases at V and 1 base at J, with 6 bases between. Germline V lookup: CDR1 MNHNS, CDR2 SASEGT. The CDR3 contains 12 residues.

In its sample, this clone was seen a few times. This chain links TRBV11-2 with TRBJ2-7; the match to TRBD1 covers 11 bases. Trimming at V came to 5 bases and at J to 3 bases, leaving 9 bases not matched to a gene. Germline V gene data show CDR1 as SGHAT and CDR2 as FQNNGV. CDR3 length equals 16 residues. The chain's CDR3 is CASSPRGGTGGYEQYF. The CDR3 bases are TGTGCCAGCAGCCCACGGGGGGGGACAGGGGGCTACGAGCAGTACTTC.